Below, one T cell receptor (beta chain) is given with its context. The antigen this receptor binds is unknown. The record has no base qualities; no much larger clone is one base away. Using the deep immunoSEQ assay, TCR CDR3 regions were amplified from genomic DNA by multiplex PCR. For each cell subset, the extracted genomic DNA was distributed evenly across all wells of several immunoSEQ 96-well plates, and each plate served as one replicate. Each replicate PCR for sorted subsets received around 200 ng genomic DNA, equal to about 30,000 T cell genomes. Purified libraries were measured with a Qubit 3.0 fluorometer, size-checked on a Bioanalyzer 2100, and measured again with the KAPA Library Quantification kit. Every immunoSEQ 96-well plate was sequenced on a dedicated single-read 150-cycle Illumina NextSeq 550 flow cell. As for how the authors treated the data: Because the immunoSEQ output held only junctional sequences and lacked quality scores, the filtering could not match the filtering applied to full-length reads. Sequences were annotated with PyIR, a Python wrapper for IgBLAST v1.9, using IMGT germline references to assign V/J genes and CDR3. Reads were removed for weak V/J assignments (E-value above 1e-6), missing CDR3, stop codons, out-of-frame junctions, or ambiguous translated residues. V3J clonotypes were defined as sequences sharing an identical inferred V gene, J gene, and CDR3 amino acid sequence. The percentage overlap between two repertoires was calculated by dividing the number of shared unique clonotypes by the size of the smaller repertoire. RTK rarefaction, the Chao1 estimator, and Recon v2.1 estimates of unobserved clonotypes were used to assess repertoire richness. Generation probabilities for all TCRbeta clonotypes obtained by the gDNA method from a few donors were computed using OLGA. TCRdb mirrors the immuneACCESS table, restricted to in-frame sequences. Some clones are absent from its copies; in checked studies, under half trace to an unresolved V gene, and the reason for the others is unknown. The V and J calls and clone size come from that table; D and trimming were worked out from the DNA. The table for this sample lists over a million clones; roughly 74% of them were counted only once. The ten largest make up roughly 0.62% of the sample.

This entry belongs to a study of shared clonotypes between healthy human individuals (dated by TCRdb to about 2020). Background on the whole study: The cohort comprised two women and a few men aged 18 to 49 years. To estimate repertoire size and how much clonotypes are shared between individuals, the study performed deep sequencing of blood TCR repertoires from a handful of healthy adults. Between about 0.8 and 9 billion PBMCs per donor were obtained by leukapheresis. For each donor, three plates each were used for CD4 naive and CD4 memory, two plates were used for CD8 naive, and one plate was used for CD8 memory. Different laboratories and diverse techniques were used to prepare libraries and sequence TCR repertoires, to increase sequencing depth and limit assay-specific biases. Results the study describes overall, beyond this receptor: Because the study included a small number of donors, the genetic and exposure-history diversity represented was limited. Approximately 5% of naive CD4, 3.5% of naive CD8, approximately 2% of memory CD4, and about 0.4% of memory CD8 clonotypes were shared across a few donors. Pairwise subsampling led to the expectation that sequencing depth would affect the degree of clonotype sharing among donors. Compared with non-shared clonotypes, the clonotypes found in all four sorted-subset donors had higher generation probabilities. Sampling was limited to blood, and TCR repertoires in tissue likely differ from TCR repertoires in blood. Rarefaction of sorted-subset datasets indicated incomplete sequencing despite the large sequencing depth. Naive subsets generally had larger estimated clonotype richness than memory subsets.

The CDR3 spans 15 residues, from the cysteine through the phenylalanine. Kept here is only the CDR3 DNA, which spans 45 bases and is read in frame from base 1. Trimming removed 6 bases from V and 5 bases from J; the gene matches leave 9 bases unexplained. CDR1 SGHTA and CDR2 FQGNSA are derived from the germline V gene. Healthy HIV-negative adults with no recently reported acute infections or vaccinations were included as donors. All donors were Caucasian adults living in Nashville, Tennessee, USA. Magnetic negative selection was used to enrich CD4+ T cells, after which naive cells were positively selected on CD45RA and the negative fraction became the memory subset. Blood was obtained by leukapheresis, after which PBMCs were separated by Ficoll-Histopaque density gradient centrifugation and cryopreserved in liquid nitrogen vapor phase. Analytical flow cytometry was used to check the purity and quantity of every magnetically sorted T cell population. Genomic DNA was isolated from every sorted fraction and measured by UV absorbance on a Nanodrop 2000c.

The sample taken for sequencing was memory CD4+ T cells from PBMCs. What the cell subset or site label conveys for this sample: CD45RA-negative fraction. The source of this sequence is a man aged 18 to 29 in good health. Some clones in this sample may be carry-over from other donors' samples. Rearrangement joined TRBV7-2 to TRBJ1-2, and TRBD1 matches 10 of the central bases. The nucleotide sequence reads TGTGCCAGCAGTCCCGAGACAGGGGGCCCTTATGGCTACACCTTC. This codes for CASSPETGGPYGYTF. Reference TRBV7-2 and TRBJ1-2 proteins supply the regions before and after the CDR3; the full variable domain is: GAGVSQSPSNKVTEKGKDVELRCDPISGHTALYWYRQSLGQGLEFLIYFQGNSAPDKSGLPSDRFSAERTGGSVSTLTIQRTQQEDSAVYLCASSPETGGPYGYTFGSGTRLTVV.